This is a list of T cell receptor beta chains from one sample in a study of blood T cells in healthy people across ages. TCRdb ran MiXCR on the 5' RACE reads and lists one entry per CDR3 protein. Among about 2 million distinct CDR3 sequences listed, around half were seen once. Source material: blood. The receptors stem from a woman aged 40 to 55 in good health. Each CDR3 is given with its conserved first and last residue. Each record gives: V gene, J gene, clone size, CDR3 length, D gene, CDR3 DNA, CDR3 protein. The D gene is left open where the match is weak. Rows may omit the clone size; those that give it use once, few, many or a size class.

v_call: TRBV20-1; j_call: TRBJ2-3; clone_size: NA; cdr3_length: 14; d_call: NA; cdr3_nt: TGCAGTGCTAACCCCCGGGGTGGCACAGATACGCAGTATTTT; cdr3_aa: CSANPRGGTDTQYF
v_call: TRBV24-1; j_call: TRBJ2-3; clone_size: NA; cdr3_length: 14; d_call: NA; cdr3_nt: TGTGCCACCAGTGACCCGGCCATAGTGGATACGCAGTATTTT; cdr3_aa: CATSDPAIVDTQYF
v_call: TRBV4-3; j_call: TRBJ1-5; clone_size: few; cdr3_length: 15; d_call: NA; cdr3_nt: TGCGCCAGCAGCCAAGACAGAATTAGCAATCAGCCCCAGCATTTT; cdr3_aa: CASSQDRISNQPQHF
v_call: TRBV2; j_call: TRBJ2-1; clone_size: NA; cdr3_length: 16; d_call: TRBD2; cdr3_nt: TGTGTCAGCAGTGAACTAGCGGGGGTGTCCTACAATGAGCAGTTCTTC; cdr3_aa: CVSSELAGVSYNEQFF
v_call: TRBV4-3; j_call: TRBJ2-1; clone_size: once; cdr3_length: 15; d_call: TRBD1; cdr3_nt: TGCGCCAGCAGCCAAGAGGGACAGACTTACAATGAGCAGTTCTTC; cdr3_aa: CASSQEGQTYNEQFF
v_call: TRBV5-1; j_call: TRBJ1-2; clone_size: few; cdr3_length: 13; d_call: NA; cdr3_nt: TGCGCCAGCACACCAAGGGGGATTGATGGCTACACCTTC; cdr3_aa: CASTPRGIDGYTF
v_call: TRBV15; j_call: TRBJ2-5; clone_size: NA; cdr3_length: 15; d_call: NA; cdr3_nt: TGTGCCACCAGCACCGACAGGTTGTACCAAGAGACCCAGTACTTC; cdr3_aa: CATSTDRLYQETQYF
v_call: TRBV7-2; j_call: TRBJ2-3; clone_size: few; cdr3_length: 16; d_call: NA; cdr3_nt: TGTGCCAGCAGCTCCCGGGACCGCTGGAGCACAGATACGCAGTATTTT; cdr3_aa: CASSSRDRWSTDTQYF
v_call: TRBV10-3; j_call: TRBJ2-4; clone_size: NA; cdr3_length: 12; d_call: NA; cdr3_nt: TGTGCCATCAGTGGGACCGAAAACATTCAGTACTTC; cdr3_aa: CAISGTENIQYF
v_call: TRBV13; j_call: TRBJ2-3; clone_size: NA; cdr3_length: 16; d_call: TRBD1; cdr3_nt: TGTGCCAGCAGCTTAAGAGGGGGCGGTGTCCCAGATACGCAGTATTTT; cdr3_aa: CASSLRGGGVPDTQYF
v_call: TRBV6-5; j_call: TRBJ1-2; clone_size: few; cdr3_length: 15; d_call: NA; cdr3_nt: TGTGCCAGCAGTTACTCTACAGGAGTCTACTATGGCTACACCTTC; cdr3_aa: CASSYSTGVYYGYTF
v_call: TRBV6-6; j_call: TRBJ2-5; clone_size: few; cdr3_length: 11; d_call: NA; cdr3_nt: TGTGCCAGCACCCTCCATGAGACCCAGTACTTC; cdr3_aa: CASTLHETQYF
v_call: TRBV13; j_call: TRBJ2-6; clone_size: NA; cdr3_length: 13; d_call: NA; cdr3_nt: TGTGCCAGCCTGGGTGCTGGGGCCAACGTCCTGACTTTC; cdr3_aa: CASLGAGANVLTF
v_call: TRBV11-2; j_call: TRBJ2-7; clone_size: NA; cdr3_length: 22; d_call: NA; cdr3_nt: TGTGCCAGCAGCTTCGACAAGCACAGTTCAGGGGTTGGGCCCCTTAGGTCCTACGAGCAGTACTTC; cdr3_aa: CASSFDKHSSGVGPLRSYEQYF
v_call: TRBV20-1; j_call: TRBJ2-5; clone_size: NA; cdr3_length: 15; d_call: NA; cdr3_nt: TGCAGTGCTAGAGATTGCCGGCGAAGCGTAGAGACCCAGTACTTC; cdr3_aa: CSARDCRRSVETQYF
v_call: TRBV3-1; j_call: TRBJ1-2; clone_size: many; cdr3_length: 13; d_call: NA; cdr3_nt: TGTGCCAGCAGCCAAGATACCAACTATGGCTACACCTTC; cdr3_aa: CASSQDTNYGYTF
v_call: TRBV20-1; j_call: TRBJ1-2; clone_size: NA; cdr3_length: 15; d_call: TRBD1; cdr3_nt: TGCAGTGCTAGGGCAGGGGGCAGGGGCAGTTGGGGCTACACCTTC; cdr3_aa: CSARAGGRGSWGYTF